Given below is one T cell receptor beta chain in context. Germline values: CDR1 ENHRY, CDR2 SYGVKD. V shed 10 bases, J shed 5 bases, and the junction held 9 bases outside the gene matches. This CDR3 is 14 amino acids long. Some clones are missing from TCRdb's copy, which holds only in-frame ones; the method was immunoSEQ multiplex PCR. In the table there are approximately 92,000 clones, approximately 84% of which are singletons. This record belongs to a study of glioma-infiltrating T cells after dendritic cell vaccination. Study details: Monocyte-derived dendritic cells, cultured 7 to 8 days with IL-4 and GM-CSF, were pulsed with autologous tumor lysate.

Time point noted: after dendritic cell vaccination, including at tumor progression/relapse. Before vaccination, two weeks after the third vaccination, and at progression, PBMC were collected. The receptor was isolated from a human donor with glioblastoma. Material: blood, obtained after dendritic cell vaccination. The chain employs TRBV10-3 and TRBJ2-2; 8 nucleotides line up with TRBD1. In DNA form, the CDR3 reads TGTGCCAGCCGCGGGACAGGCGAGACCGGGGAGCTGTTTTTT. It yields the protein CASRGTGETGELFF.